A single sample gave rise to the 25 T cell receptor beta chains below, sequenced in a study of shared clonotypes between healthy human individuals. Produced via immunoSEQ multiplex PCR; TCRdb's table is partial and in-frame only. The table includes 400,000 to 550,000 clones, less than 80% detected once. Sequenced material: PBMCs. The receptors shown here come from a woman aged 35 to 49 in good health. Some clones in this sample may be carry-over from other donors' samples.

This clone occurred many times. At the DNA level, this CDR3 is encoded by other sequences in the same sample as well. The CDR3 region has the DNA TGTGCCAGCAGGCCCGGCCGGGGGGCCGGGGGGGAGCTGTTTTTT. Translated: CASRPGRGAGGELFF. The rearrangement joins TRBV5-4 to TRBJ2-2; tentatively, D is TRBD2 (7 bases). With 5 bases removed from V and 8 bases from J, the gap between germline ends came to 19 bases. CDR1 and CDR2 from the germline V gene are SGHNT and YYREEE (reference sequence). The CDR3 contains 15 residues.

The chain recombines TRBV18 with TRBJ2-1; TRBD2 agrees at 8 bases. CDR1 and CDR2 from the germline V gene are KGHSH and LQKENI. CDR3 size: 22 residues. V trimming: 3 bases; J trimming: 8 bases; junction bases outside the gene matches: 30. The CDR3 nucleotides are TGTGCCAGCTCACCCCTGTCCGGGGGGCTACCGTTCCGATGGGGACTAGTACATGAGCAGTTCTTC. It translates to CASSPLSGGLPFRWGLVHEQFF.

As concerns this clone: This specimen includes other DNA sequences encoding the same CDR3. CDR3 amino acids: CASSLAGGTDTQYF. The CDR3 nucleotides are TGTGCCAGCAGCTTAGCGGGAGGAACAGATACGCAGTATTTT. V usage is TRBV7-3 and J usage is TRBJ2-3; 8 bases line up with TRBD2. The J segment lost 3 bases and the V segment lost 2 bases, leaving 1 base of the junction unmatched. The CDR3 loop spans 14 amino acids. Germline V gives CDR1 SGHTA, CDR2 FQGTGA.

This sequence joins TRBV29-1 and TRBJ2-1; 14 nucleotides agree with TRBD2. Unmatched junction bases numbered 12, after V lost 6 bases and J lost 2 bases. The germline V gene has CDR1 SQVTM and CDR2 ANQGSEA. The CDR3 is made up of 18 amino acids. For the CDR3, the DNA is TGCAGCGTCCAACTGACTAGCGGGAGGGTATTCGCCTACAATGAGCAGTTCTTC. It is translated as CSVQLTSGRVFAYNEQFF.

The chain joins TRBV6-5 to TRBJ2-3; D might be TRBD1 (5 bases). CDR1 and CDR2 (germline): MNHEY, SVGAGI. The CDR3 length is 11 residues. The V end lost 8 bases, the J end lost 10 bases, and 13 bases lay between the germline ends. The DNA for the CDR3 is TGTGCCAGCGACAGTGGCAGAGCGCAGTATTTT. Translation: CASDSGRAQYF.

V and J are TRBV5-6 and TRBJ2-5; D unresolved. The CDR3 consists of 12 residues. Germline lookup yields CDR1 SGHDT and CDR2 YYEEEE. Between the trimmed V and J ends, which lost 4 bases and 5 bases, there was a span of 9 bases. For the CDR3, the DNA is TGTGCCAGCAGCCTGTTCAGGGAGACCCAGTACTTC. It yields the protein CASSLFRETQYF.

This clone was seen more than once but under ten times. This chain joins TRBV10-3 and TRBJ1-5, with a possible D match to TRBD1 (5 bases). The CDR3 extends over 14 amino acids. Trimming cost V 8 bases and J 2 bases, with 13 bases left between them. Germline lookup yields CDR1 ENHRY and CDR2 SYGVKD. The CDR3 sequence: CAIAGAGGNQPQHF. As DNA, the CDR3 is TGTGCCATCGCCGGGGCTGGGGGCAATCAGCCCCAGCATTTT.

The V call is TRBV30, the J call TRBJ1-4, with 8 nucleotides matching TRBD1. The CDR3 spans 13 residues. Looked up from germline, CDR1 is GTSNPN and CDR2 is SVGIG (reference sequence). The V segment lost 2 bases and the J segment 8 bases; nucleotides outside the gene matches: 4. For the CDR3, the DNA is TGTGCCTGGAGTAGGACAGGGCTCGAAAAACTGTTTTTT. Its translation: CAWSRTGLEKLFF.

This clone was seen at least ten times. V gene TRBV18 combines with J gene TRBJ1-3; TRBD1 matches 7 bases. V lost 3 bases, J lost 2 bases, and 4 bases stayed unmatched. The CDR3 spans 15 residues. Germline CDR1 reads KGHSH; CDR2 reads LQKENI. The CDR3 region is CASSPDRRTGNTIYF. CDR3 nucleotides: TGTGCCAGCTCACCGGACAGGCGGACTGGAAACACCATATATTTT.

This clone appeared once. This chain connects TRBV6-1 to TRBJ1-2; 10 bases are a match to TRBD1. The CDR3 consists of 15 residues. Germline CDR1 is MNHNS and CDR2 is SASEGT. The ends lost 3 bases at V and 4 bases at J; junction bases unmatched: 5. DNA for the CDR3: TGTGCCAGCAGTGATTTGACAGGGGGCAGCTATGGCTACACCTTC. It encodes CASSDLTGGSYGYTF.

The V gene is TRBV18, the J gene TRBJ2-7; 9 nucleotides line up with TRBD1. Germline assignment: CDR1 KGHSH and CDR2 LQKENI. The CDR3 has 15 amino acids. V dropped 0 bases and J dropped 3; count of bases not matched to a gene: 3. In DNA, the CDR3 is TGTGCCAGCTCACCACCTACGGGACAGGGCTACGAGCAGTACTTC. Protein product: CASSPPTGQGYEQYF. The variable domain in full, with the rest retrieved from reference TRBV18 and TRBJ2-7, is NAGVMQNPRHLVRRRGQEARLRCSPMKGHSHVYWYRQLPEEGLKFMVYLQKENIIDESGMPKERFSAEFPKEGPSILRIQQVVRGDSAAYFCASSPPTGQGYEQYFGPGTRLTVT.

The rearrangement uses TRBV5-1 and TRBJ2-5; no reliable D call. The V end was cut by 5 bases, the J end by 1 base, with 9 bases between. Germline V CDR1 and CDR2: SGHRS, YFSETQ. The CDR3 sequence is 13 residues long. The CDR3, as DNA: TGCGCCAGCAGGCCCGGGTCCCAAGAGACCCAGTACTTC. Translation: CASRPGSQETQYF.

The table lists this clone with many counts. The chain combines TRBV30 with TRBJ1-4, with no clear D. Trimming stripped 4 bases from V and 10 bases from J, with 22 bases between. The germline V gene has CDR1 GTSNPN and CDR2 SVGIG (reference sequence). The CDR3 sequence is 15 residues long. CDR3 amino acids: CAWKRESLLGGKLFF. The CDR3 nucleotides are TGTGCCTGGAAGAGGGAATCCCTCCTAGGCGGAAAACTGTTTTTT.

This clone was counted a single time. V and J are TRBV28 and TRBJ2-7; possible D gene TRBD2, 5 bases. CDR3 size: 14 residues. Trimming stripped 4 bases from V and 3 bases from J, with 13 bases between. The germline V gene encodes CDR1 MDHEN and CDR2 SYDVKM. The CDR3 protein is CASSSHSSGYEQYF. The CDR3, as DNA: TGTGCCAGCAGTTCCCACTCGAGCGGCTACGAGCAGTACTTC.

The CDR3 loop is CASSPRTGFDGYTF. The CDR3 nucleotides read TGTGCCAGCAGCCCCCGGACAGGGTTTGATGGCTACACCTTC. The chain couples TRBV7-8 to TRBJ1-2, with 8 bases matching TRBD1. Germline loops: CDR1 SGHVS, CDR2 FQNEAQ. V was pared by 5 bases and J by 6 bases, with 8 bases of the junction left unmatched. The CDR3 loop spans 14 amino acids.

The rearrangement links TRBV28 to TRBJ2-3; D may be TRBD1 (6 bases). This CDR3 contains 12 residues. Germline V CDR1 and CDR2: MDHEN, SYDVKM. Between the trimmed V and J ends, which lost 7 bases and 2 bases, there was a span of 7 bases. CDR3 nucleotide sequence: TGTGCCAGCAAGGGGGACACAGATACGCAGTATTTT. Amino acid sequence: CASKGDTDTQYF.

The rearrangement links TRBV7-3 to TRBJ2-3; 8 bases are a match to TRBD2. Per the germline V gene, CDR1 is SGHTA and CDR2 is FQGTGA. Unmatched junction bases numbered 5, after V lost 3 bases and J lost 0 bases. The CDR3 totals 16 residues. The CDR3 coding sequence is TGTGCCAGCAGCTTCGGTTCTAGCGGGAGCACAGATACGCAGTATTTT. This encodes CASSFGSSGSTDTQYF.

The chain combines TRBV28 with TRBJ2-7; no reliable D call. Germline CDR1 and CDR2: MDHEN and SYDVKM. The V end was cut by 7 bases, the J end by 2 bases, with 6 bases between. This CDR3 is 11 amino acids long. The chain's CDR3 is CASNRTYEQYF. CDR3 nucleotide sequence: TGTGCCAGCAACAGAACCTACGAGCAGTACTTC.

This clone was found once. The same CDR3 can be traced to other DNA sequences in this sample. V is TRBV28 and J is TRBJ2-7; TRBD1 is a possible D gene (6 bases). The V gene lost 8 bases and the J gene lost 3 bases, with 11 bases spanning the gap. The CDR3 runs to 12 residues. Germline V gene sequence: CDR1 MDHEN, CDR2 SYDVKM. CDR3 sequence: CASGGQRYEQYF. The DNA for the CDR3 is TGTGCCAGCGGTGGACAGCGCTACGAGCAGTACTTC.

The CDR3 here is CSVEVTGGLTDTQYF. The CDR3 DNA sequence: TGCAGCGTTGAAGTGACTGGCGGACTCACAGATACGCAGTATTTT. The chain joins TRBV29-1 to TRBJ2-3; maybe TRBD2 (5 bases). With 1 base removed from V and 2 bases from J, the gap between germline ends came to 13 bases. Per germline, CDR1 SQVTM and CDR2 ANQGSEA. The CDR3 extends over 15 amino acids.

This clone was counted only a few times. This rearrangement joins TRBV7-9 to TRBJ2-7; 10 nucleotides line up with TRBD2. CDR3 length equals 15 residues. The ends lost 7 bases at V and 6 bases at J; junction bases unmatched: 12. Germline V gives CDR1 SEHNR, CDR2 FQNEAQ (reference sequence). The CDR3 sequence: CASTPVTSGLFEQYF. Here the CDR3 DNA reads TGTGCCAGCACCCCTGTGACTAGCGGGCTGTTCGAGCAGTACTTC.

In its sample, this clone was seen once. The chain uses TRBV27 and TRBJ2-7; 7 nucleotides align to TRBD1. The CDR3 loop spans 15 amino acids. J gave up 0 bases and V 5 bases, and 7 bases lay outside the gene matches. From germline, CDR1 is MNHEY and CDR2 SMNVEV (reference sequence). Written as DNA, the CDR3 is TGTGCCAGCAGTGAAGGGGCAGGGGGCTCCTACGAGCAGTACTTC. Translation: CASSEGAGGSYEQYF.

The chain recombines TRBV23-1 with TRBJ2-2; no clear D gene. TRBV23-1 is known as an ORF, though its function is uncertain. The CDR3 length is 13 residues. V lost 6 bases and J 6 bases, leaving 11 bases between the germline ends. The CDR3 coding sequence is TGCGCCAGCAGCCTCGGGTCGCCCGGGGAGCTGTTTTTT. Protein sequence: CASSLGSPGELFF.

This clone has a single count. The CDR3 region is CASSSTLNTGELFF. Written as DNA, the CDR3 is TGCGCCAGCAGCTCGACCCTAAACACCGGGGAGCTGTTTTTT. The rearrangement links TRBV5-1 to TRBJ2-2; D unresolved. Germline assignment: CDR1 SGHRS and CDR2 YFSETQ. V was pared by 3 bases and J by 2 bases, with 8 bases between. This CDR3 has 14 amino acids.

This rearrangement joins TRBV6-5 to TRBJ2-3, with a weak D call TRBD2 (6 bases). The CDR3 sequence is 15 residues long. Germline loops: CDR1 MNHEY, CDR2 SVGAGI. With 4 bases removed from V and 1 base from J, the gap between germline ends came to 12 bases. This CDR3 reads CASSSTGLGTDTQYF. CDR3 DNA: TGTGCCAGCAGTTCCACGGGACTGGGCACAGATACGCAGTATTTT.